This T cell receptor (beta chain) was sequenced during a study of T-cell reconstitution after alpha-beta-depleted transplantation in children. During its preparation, the TCRbeta library received unique molecular identifiers. From the PCR reads, TCRdb called clonotypes with MiXCR, one entry per CDR3 protein. This table has hundreds of thousands of distinct CDR3 sequences, around 17% appearing once. V was trimmed by 1 base and J by 5 bases, leaving 8 bases between them. This CDR3 is built from 13 residues. The germline gives CDR1 SGHTA, CDR2 FQGNSA. This clonotype appeared a few times. This chain connects TRBV7-2 to TRBJ1-2; D is unclear. Sequencing used PBMCs from the stem cell graft donor, obtained from the stem cell graft. The source is a human donor who donated a stem cell graft to a child with acute myeloid leukemia. In DNA form, the CDR3 reads TGTGCCAGCAGCTTAGGCAGCATTTATGGCTACACCTTC. Translating it yields CASSLGSIYGYTF.